The 24 T cell receptor beta chains given below trace back to one sample, sequenced in a study of blood T cell repertoires in COVID-19. The repertoire was sequenced with immunoSEQ multiplex PCR; TCRdb's copy has only in-frame clones and lacks some. The data contain tens of thousands of clones, 65% to 85% of them singletons. The specimen sequenced was peripheral blood. These TCRs come from a man over 45 with COVID-19, enrolled during active disease.

This clone came up a few times. CDR3 sequence: CSAGQGDQPQHF. The CDR3 DNA is TGCAGCGCAGGACAGGGCGATCAGCCCCAGCATTTT. The V gene is TRBV29-1, the J gene TRBJ1-5; 8 bases fit TRBD1. The CDR3 covers 12 residues. Germline assignment: CDR1 SQVTM and CDR2 ANQGSEA. Trimming cost V 7 bases and J 5 bases; bases outside gene matches: 4.

The gene calls are TRBV7-9 and TRBJ1-2; the D is unclear. The CDR3 consists of 14 residues. Trimming stripped 4 bases from V and 4 bases from J, with 13 bases between. Germline V lookup: CDR1 SEHNR, CDR2 FQNEAQ (reference sequence). CDR3 protein: CASSSRNQPYGYTF. In DNA, the CDR3 is TGTGCCAGCAGCTCCAGGAACCAACCCTATGGCTACACCTTC.

The chain employs TRBV2 and TRBJ1-1; 11 bases are a match to TRBD1. Germline values: CDR1 SNHLY, CDR2 FYNNEI. V lost 3 bases to trimming and J lost 3 bases; unmatched junction nucleotides: 6. The CDR3 spans 16 residues. CDR3 in DNA: TGTGCCAGCAGTGACAGGACAGGGGGCGCGGACACTGAAGCTTTCTTT. Translated, it gives CASSDRTGGADTEAFF.

The gene calls are TRBV9 and TRBJ2-7; D perhaps matches TRBD1 (6 bases). V was cut by 0 bases and J by 1 base, with 8 bases left in between. Germline CDR1 is SGDLS and CDR2 is YYNGEE. The CDR3 is made up of 14 amino acids. The CDR3 nucleotides are TGTGCCAGCAGCGTAGAGGGGGAGTCCTACGAGCAGTACTTC. It translates to CASSVEGESYEQYF.

The J gene is TRBJ1-5, the V gene TRBV25-1, with 7 nucleotides matching TRBD1. This CDR3 comprises 15 residues. Germline CDR1 reads MGHDK; CDR2 reads SYGVNS. The ends lost 3 bases at V and 7 bases at J; junction bases unmatched: 9. In DNA, the CDR3 is TGTGCCAGCAGTGAGGGGGGCAGGGGGTCCCAGCCCCAGCATTTT. This gives the protein CASSEGGRGSQPQHF.

The chain joins TRBV6-1 to TRBJ2-1; TRBD2 might be the D (5 bases). Trimming stripped 2 bases from V and 4 bases from J, with 24 bases between. This CDR3 comprises 19 residues. CDR1 is MNHNS, CDR2 SASEGT, per germline. The CDR3 region has the DNA TGTGCCAGCAGTGAAAGGGTGGCGGGCGGATCACTTCTATACAATGAGCAGTTCTTC. It yields the protein CASSERVAGGSLLYNEQFF.

The chain has TRBV6-5 and TRBJ1-5; the D is unclear. This CDR3 is 15 amino acids long. The V and J ends lost 8 bases and 0 bases respectively, with 14 bases between them. Germline V lookup: CDR1 MNHEY, CDR2 SVGAGI. CDR3 sequence (DNA): TGTGCCAGCGCACTCATGGACTATAGCAATCAGCCCCAGCATTTT. Protein sequence: CASALMDYSNQPQHF.

This chain uses TRBV6-4 with TRBJ2-1; D might be TRBD1 (5 bases). V was trimmed by 4 bases and J by 6 bases, leaving 13 bases between them. This CDR3 has 14 amino acids. CDR1 and CDR2 (germline): MRHNA, SNTAGT. The CDR3 region is CASSAPGSRNEQFF. For the CDR3, the DNA is TGTGCCAGCAGTGCTCCAGGGTCCCGCAATGAGCAGTTCTTC.

The chain links TRBV5-1 to TRBJ2-3; weak D call: TRBD2 (7 bases). The V gene's germline CDR1 is SGHRS and CDR2 YFSETQ. This CDR3 contains 14 residues. Trimming stripped 7 bases from V and 3 bases from J, with 15 bases between. The chain's CDR3 is CASLPGGRTDTQYF. CDR3 in DNA: TGCGCCAGCCTCCCCGGGGGGCGGACAGATACGCAGTATTTT. Full variable domain (remainder filled in from reference TRBV5-1 and TRBJ2-3): KAGVTQTPRYLIKTRGQQVTLSCSPISGHRSVSWYQQTPGQGLQFLFEYFSETQRNKGNFPGRFSGRQFSNSRSEMNVSTLELGDSALYLCASLPGGRTDTQYFGPGTRLTVL.

The chain has TRBV7-9 and TRBJ2-7; D may be TRBD2 (5 bases). V shed 6 bases and J shed 0 bases, with 12 bases lying between them. The CDR3 runs to 14 residues. CDR1 is SEHNR, CDR2 FQNEAQ, per germline (reference sequence). The CDR3 region is CASSLTGSSYEQYF. As DNA, the CDR3 is TGTGCCAGCAGTCTTACGGGGAGCTCCTACGAGCAGTACTTC.

The chain couples TRBV7-9 to TRBJ1-2; 9 nucleotides align to TRBD1. CDR3 length equals 15 residues. The germline gives CDR1 SEHNR, CDR2 FQNEAQ (reference sequence). J lost 4 bases, V lost 6 bases, and 9 bases had no gene match. The CDR3 DNA follows: TGTGCCAGCAGTCCCGGGACAGGGTCGATCTATGGCTACACCTTC. Translation gives CASSPGTGSIYGYTF.

This clone appeared a few times. The chain carries TRBV10-3 and TRBJ1-2, with 7 bases aligning to TRBD1. V trimming: 2 bases; J trimming: 3 bases; junction bases outside the gene matches: 18. Germline V gene data show CDR1 as ENHRY and CDR2 as SYGVKD. The CDR3 extends over 19 amino acids. Here the CDR3 reads CAISEKRQGSPWWDYGYTF. The CDR3 coding sequence is TGTGCCATCAGTGAGAAGAGACAGGGATCTCCGTGGTGGGACTATGGCTACACCTTC.

V and J are TRBV11-2 and TRBJ2-2, with TRBD2 as a possible D gene (5 bases). The CDR3 spans 15 residues. Germline loops: CDR1 SGHAT, CDR2 FQNNGV. Trimming removed 1 base from V and 4 bases from J, with 10 bases in between. As DNA, the CDR3 is TGTGCCAGCAGCTTAGGGACTTTTGTCACCGGGGAGCTGTTTTTT. Residues: CASSLGTFVTGELFF.

The V call is TRBV6-1, the J call TRBJ1-6, with D perhaps TRBD1 (5 bases). Deletions cut 4 bases from V and 8 bases from J, with 18 bases between. The germline gives CDR1 MNHNS, CDR2 SASEGT. The CDR3 covers 16 residues. CDR3 bases: TGTGCCAGCAGTGTGAGACGGGTAGGAGGGGATTCACCCCTCCACTTT. It codes for CASSVRRVGGDSPLHF.

The chain employs TRBV5-6 and TRBJ1-6; TRBD1 is a possible D gene (6 bases). This CDR3 comprises 13 residues. CDR1 is SGHDT, CDR2 YYEEEE, per germline. The V gene lost 5 bases and the J gene lost 9 bases, with 12 bases spanning the gap. CDR3 loop: CASRQGPGSPLHF. CDR3 coding DNA: TGTGCCAGCAGGCAGGGGCCGGGTTCACCCCTCCACTTT.

The V call is TRBV5-1, the J call TRBJ1-1; no firm D call. The CDR3 extends over 13 amino acids. Trimming shortened V by 3 bases and J by 2 bases, and 8 bases separated the two germline ends. The germline CDR1 and CDR2 sequences are SGHRS and YFSETQ. CDR3 residues: CASSSNTNTEAFF. The CDR3 region has the DNA TGCGCCAGCAGCTCCAACACCAACACTGAAGCTTTCTTT. Filled out from reference TRBV5-1 and TRBJ1-1, the complete variable domain reads KAGVTQTPRYLIKTRGQQVTLSCSPISGHRSVSWYQQTPGQGLQFLFEYFSETQRNKGNFPGRFSGRQFSNSRSEMNVSTLELGDSALYLCASSSNTNTEAFFGQGTRLTVV.

This clone was found a few times. V and J are TRBV5-1 and TRBJ1-3, with 7 bases fitting TRBD1. The junction had 9 bases not matched to a gene; V was cut back by 0 bases and J by 0 bases. The CDR3 consists of 18 residues. The germline gives CDR1 SGHRS, CDR2 YFSETQ. CDR3: CASSLEPGQHSSGNTIYF. In DNA form, the CDR3 reads TGCGCCAGCAGCTTGGAACCGGGACAGCATAGCTCTGGAAACACCATATATTTT. Drawing the rest from reference TRBV5-1 and TRBJ1-3, the complete variable domain is KAGVTQTPRYLIKTRGQQVTLSCSPISGHRSVSWYQQTPGQGLQFLFEYFSETQRNKGNFPGRFSGRQFSNSRSEMNVSTLELGDSALYLCASSLEPGQHSSGNTIYFGEGSWLTVV.

This clone has just one count. The chain recombines TRBV24-1 with TRBJ2-2; TRBD2 matches 11 bases. The V and J ends lost 12 bases and 4 bases, in that order; junction bases with no gene match: 9. The CDR3 extends over 15 amino acids. Germline-derived CDR1 and CDR2 are KGHDR and SFDVKD. CDR3 in DNA: TGTGCCTCACAACTAGCGGGAGCAGGCACCGGGGAGCTGTTTTTT. This encodes CASQLAGAGTGELFF.

This clone came up once. V gene TRBV2 combines with J gene TRBJ2-1; 8 bases align to TRBD2. Trimming cost V 6 bases and J 2 bases; bases outside gene matches: 3. This CDR3 is 14 amino acids long. Germline-derived CDR1 and CDR2 are SNHLY and FYNNEI. CDR3 coding DNA: TGTGCCAGCAGAATAGCGGGGACCTACAATGAGCAGTTCTTC. Protein sequence: CASRIAGTYNEQFF.

This clone was found a few times. V and J are TRBV29-1 and TRBJ1-1, with a tentative D call TRBD1 (5 bases). Germline V gene data show CDR1 as SQVTM and CDR2 as ANQGSEA. V was clipped by 4 bases and J by 4 bases, with 7 bases between them. This CDR3 is built from 11 residues. The CDR3: CSVGGATEAFF. The CDR3 coding sequence is TGCAGCGTTGGCGGGGCCACTGAAGCTTTCTTT.

The chain employs TRBV5-1 and TRBJ1-4; no definite D call. Trimming stripped 4 bases from V and 7 bases from J, with 14 bases between. The CDR3 has 14 amino acids. Germline lookup yields CDR1 SGHRS and CDR2 YFSETQ. CDR3: CASSPLARGEKLFF. DNA for the CDR3: TGCGCCAGCAGCCCTCTAGCGCGCGGTGAAAAACTGTTTTTT. The full variable domain, completed using reference TRBV5-1 and TRBJ1-4, is KAGVTQTPRYLIKTRGQQVTLSCSPISGHRSVSWYQQTPGQGLQFLFEYFSETQRNKGNFPGRFSGRQFSNSRSEMNVSTLELGDSALYLCASSPLARGEKLFFGSGTQLSVL.

This clone is classed as medium-sized. The rearrangement joins TRBV2 to TRBJ1-4; 9 bases align to TRBD1. CDR3 length equals 15 residues. Germline V lookup: CDR1 SNHLY, CDR2 FYNNEI. Losses at the gene ends were 4 bases for V and 7 bases for J; bases not matched to a gene: 7. CDR3: CASSVQGAAGEKLFF. The DNA of the CDR3 is TGTGCCAGCAGTGTACAGGGGGCAGCAGGTGAAAAACTGTTTTTT.

The J gene is TRBJ1-1, the V gene TRBV19, with no clear D. Trimming removed 1 base at V and 7 bases at J, with 10 bases between. Germline CDR1 is LNHDA and CDR2 is SQIVND (reference sequence). CDR3 length equals 13 residues. The CDR3 protein is CASSIVSGNEAFF. Written as DNA, the CDR3 is TGTGCCAGTAGTATAGTATCGGGGAATGAAGCTTTCTTT.

This clone has a handful of counts. The rearrangement uses TRBV2 and TRBJ1-2; no firm D call. The V end lost 4 bases, the J end lost 8 bases, and 14 bases lay between the germline ends. This CDR3 is built from 13 residues. Germline CDR1 and CDR2: SNHLY and FYNNEI. The CDR3 sequence: CASSGTRTFGYTF. The DNA for the CDR3 is TGTGCCAGCAGTGGGACCCGGACTTTCGGCTACACCTTC.